Listed here are 5 T cell receptor beta chains from one sample, sequenced in a study of CD8 T cells in Susac syndrome. RNA, at roughly 0.45 to 1 ug, was reverse transcribed with random hexamers. Using its own MiXCR run on the immunoSEQ multiplex PCR reads, TCRdb lists one record per CDR3 protein. This table holds 150,000 to 200,000 distinct CDR3 sequences, about 93% found once. The specimen sequenced was CD4+ T cells from PBMCs. The receptors derive from a human donor in good health.

V and J are TRBV6-2 or TRBV6-3 and TRBJ2-3; 13 bases line up with TRBD2. The length of the CDR3 is 17 residues. The V segment lost 5 bases and the J segment 2 bases; nucleotides outside the gene matches: 7. Germline V gives CDR1 MNHEY, CDR2 SVGEGT. CDR3 amino acids: CASSRRTSGGYTDTQYF. CDR3 DNA sequence: TGTGCCAGCAGTCGAAGGACTAGCGGGGGTTACACAGATACGCAGTATTTT.

The V and J genes are TRBV4-3 and TRBJ2-1; weak D call: TRBD2 (6 bases). CDR1 is LGHNA and CDR2 is YSLEER in the germline V gene. The CDR3 is 16 residues long. Trimming cost V 3 bases and J 1 base, with 13 bases left between them. The CDR3 DNA sequence: TGCGCCAGCAGCCAGCTCGGAGGGGATTCCTACAATGAGCAGTTCTTC. The encoded protein is CASSQLGGDSYNEQFF.

The chain recombines TRBV7-9 with TRBJ1-4; no clear D gene. V was shortened by 3 bases and J by 10 bases, with 12 bases between the two germline ends. Germline lookup yields CDR1 SEHNR and CDR2 FQNEAQ (reference sequence). CDR3 length: 13 amino acids. This chain's CDR3 is CASSLTPWGKLFF. The CDR3 DNA reads as TGTGCCAGCAGCTTGACCCCCTGGGGAAAACTGTTTTTT.

The rearrangement joins TRBV24-1 to TRBJ2-2, with D hard to call. Looked up from germline, CDR1 is KGHDR and CDR2 is SFDVKD. V lost 5 bases to trimming and J lost 0 bases, with 15 bases between them. The CDR3 length is 17 residues. CDR3 in amino acids: CATSALQYLSNTGELFF. In DNA form, the CDR3 reads TGTGCCACCAGTGCGCTGCAATACCTCTCGAACACCGGGGAGCTGTTTTTT.

This clonotype was counted a single time. The chain joins TRBV9 to TRBJ2-1; D is perhaps TRBD1 (5 bases). CDR3 length equals 15 residues. V was pared by 3 bases and J by 0 bases, with 10 bases between. Germline loops: CDR1 SGDLS, CDR2 YYNGEE. CDR3 bases: TGTGCCAGCAGCGCCCTAGGGGACTCCTACAATGAGCAGTTCTTC. Translation: CASSALGDSYNEQFF.